This T cell receptor (beta chain) was captured by sequencing in a study of OX40 agonist ivuxolimab in advanced cancers. A note on the overall study: The costimulatory receptor OX40 (CD134) was targeted by ivuxolimab, a fully human IgG2 agonistic monoclonal antibody. The point of sequencing TCRbeta in the periphery was to test whether ivuxolimab changed TCR sequence diversity and drove clonal T-cell expansion. The monotherapy dose-escalation portion (N ≈ 50 patients) of the phase I ivuxolimab trial is reported in the paper. Three dose-escalation patients achieved partial responses, one with hepatocellular carcinoma and two with cutaneous melanoma. Prior anti-PD-1, anti-PD-L1 or anti-CTLA-4 therapy was permitted, and approximately 41% of dose-escalation patients had received checkpoint inhibitors. Among the approximately 54 dose-escalation patients, about 20 had hepatocellular carcinoma, approximately 15 melanoma, 9 renal cell carcinoma and 9 head and neck cancer. Intravenous ivuxolimab was administered to patients every 2 weeks at six dose levels: 0.01, 0.1, 0.3, 1.5, 3 and 10 mg/kg. A male proportion of approximately 83% and a mean age of approximately 61 years, ranging from roughly 23 to 80, were recorded for the dose-escalation cohort. Results and caveats for the whole study, not just this receptor: Which antigens the clonally expanded peripheral T cells were specific for was not determined. After ivuxolimab, CD8+ T cells had more expanded clones than CD4+ T cells on average. Clonal expansion of both CD4+ and CD8+ blood T cells was observed from baseline to week 6 at doses 0.1 to 3.0 mg/kg. In the 0.1-3.0 mg/kg groups, partial responders had among the lowest normalized peripheral clonal expansion, particularly in CD8+ T cells. Low levels of normalized T-cell clonal expansion were also seen in some nonresponding patients.

Points on this clone: The target of this receptor is not known. No base quality values were provided; no much bigger clone lies one nucleotide off.

To sequence the TCRbeta CDR3 region, genomic DNA was isolated from the sorted cells. The immunoSEQ Assay was used for sequencing of TCRbeta CDR3 regions. TCRdb limited this immuneACCESS table to in-frame rearrangements with V and J called. A share of clones is missing; checked studies link under half to unresolved V genes, and the rest is unexplained. In all, the sample holds 78,000 or so clones, and around nine tenths of those were seen once. The leading ten clones occupy under 0.75% of the sample. V has 1 base trimmed and J has 4 bases trimmed; junction bases matching no gene number 2. The CDR3 starts with the cysteine, ends with the phenylalanine, and has 15 residues. Only CDR3 DNA remains: 45 bases, in frame from the first base. The germline V gene specifies SGHVS as CDR1 and FQNEAQ as CDR2. The trial excluded patients who had a history of autoimmune disease or were on systemic immunosuppression. Peripheral blood for TCR sequencing was drawn from every dose cohort at baseline, at cycle 4 day 1 and at cycle 7 day 1. The samples were drawn from a first-in-human, open-label, multicenter phase I dose-escalation trial of ivuxolimab. Adults with locally advanced or metastatic melanoma, renal cell carcinoma, hepatocellular carcinoma or head and neck squamous cell carcinoma were enrolled in the trial. Before TCR sequencing, CD4+ T cells and CD8+ T cells from peripheral blood were sorted into separate populations.

The source is an adult with an advanced solid tumor such as melanoma, head and neck, liver or kidney cancer. Sequences were derived from CD4+ or CD8+ T cells sorted from blood, sampled in a trial of the OX40 agonist ivuxolimab. The chain is encoded by TRBV7-8 joined to TRBJ1-1, with TRBD1 identical over 11 junction bases. The base sequence is TGTGCCAGCAGCTTAGGGACAGGGGGCTTCACTGAAGCTTTCTTT. Its protein reads: CASSLGTGGFTEAFF.